This TCR beta chain was recovered during a study of blood T cells in healthy people across ages. This clonotype was counted a few times. Primed by a sample-barcoded 5' primer and a J-beta primer mix, a second PCR proceeded for 7 to 11 cycles. Tagging of each cDNA molecule was performed by a template-switch adaptor with 12 random nucleotides. TCRdb ran MiXCR on the 5' RACE reads and lists one entry per CDR3 protein. The table includes around 800,000 distinct CDR3 sequences, about 42% detected once. The specimen was blood. This clonotype was obtained from a man aged 55 to 70 in good health.

The CDR3 sequence: CASSSPSAATTNEKLFF. In DNA form, the CDR3 reads TGTGCCAGCAGCTCGCCGTCCGCGGCTACAACTAATGAAAAACTGTTTTTT. The chain links TRBV28 to TRBJ1-4, with D unresolved. The germline CDR1 and CDR2 sequences are MDHEN and SYDVKM. This CDR3 is built from 17 residues. The ends were cut back, 6 bases at V and 0 bases at J, with 17 bases in the middle.